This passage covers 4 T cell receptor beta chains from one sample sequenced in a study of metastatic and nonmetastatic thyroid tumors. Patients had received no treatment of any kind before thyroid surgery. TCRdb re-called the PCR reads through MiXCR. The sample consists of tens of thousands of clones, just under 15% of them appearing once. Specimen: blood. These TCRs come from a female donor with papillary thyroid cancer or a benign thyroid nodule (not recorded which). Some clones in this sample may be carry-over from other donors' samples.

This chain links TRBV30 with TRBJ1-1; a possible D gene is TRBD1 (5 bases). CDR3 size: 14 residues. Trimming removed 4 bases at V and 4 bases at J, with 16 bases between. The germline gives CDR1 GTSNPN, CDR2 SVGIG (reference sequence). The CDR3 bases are TGTGCCTGGACCCGTCGAGGGGTTTGCACTGAAGCTTTCTTT. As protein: CAWTRRGVCTEAFF.

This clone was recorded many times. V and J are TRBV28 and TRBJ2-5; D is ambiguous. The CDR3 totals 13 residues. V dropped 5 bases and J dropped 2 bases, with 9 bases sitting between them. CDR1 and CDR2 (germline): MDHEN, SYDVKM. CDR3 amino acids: CASSPDRQETQYF. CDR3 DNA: TGTGCCAGCAGTCCAGACCGGCAAGAGACCCAGTACTTC. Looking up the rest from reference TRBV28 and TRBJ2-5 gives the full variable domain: DVKVTQSSRYLVKRTGEKVFLECVQDMDHENMFWYRQDPGLGLRLIYFSYDVKMKEKGDIPEGYSVSREKKERFSLILESASTNQTSMYLCASSPDRQETQYFGPGTRLLVL.

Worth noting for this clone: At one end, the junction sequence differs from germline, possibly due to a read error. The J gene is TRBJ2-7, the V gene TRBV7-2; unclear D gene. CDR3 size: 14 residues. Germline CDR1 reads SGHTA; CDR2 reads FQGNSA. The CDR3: CASSPVPGCYEHYF. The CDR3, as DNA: TGTGCCAGCAGCCCAGTCCCAGGTTGTTACGAGCATTACTTC.

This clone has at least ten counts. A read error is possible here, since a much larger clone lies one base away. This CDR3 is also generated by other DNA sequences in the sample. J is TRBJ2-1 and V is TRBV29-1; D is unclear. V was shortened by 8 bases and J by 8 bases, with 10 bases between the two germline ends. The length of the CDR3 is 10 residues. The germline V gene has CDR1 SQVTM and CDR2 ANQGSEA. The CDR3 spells CSTLLDEQFF. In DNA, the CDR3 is TGCAGCACTTTGTTGGATGAGCAGTTCTTC.